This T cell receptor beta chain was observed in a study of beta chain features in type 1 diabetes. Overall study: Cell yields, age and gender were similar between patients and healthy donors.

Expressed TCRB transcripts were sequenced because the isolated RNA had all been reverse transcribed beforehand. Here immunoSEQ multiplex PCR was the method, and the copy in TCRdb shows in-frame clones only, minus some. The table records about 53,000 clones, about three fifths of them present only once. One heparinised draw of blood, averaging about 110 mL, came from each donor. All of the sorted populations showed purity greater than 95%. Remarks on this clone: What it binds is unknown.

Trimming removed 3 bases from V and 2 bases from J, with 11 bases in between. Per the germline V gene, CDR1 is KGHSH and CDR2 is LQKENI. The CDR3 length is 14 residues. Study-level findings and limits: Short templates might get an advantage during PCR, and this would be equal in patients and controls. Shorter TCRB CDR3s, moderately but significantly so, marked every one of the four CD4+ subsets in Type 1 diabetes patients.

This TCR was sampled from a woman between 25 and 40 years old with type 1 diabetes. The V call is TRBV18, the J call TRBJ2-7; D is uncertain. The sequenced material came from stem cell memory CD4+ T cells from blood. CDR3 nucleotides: TGTGCCAGCTCACCTCTGCCCAGGACCTACGAGCAGTACTTC. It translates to CASSPLPRTYEQYF. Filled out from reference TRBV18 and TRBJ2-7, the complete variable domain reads NAGVMQNPRHLVRRRGQEARLRCSPMKGHSHVYWYRQLPEEGLKFMVYLQKENIIDESGMPKERFSAEFPKEGPSILRIQQVVRGDSAAYFCASSPLPRTYEQYFGPGTRLTVT.